This TCR beta chain emerged from a study of cytomegalovirus exposure and HLA in healthy donors. Study-level information: Prior work identified around 120 million unique TCR beta sequences in around 170 million T cells. Points from the study as a whole: Most TCR sequences showed up rarely, but some public TCRs showed up in many donors. TCR beta V segments were, for the most part, productive about 87% or about 30% of the time in an earlier analysis.

V was shortened by 2 bases and J by 9 bases, with 12 bases between the two germline ends. Germline values: CDR1 SGHDT, CDR2 YYEEEE. The CDR3 is 13 residues long. Worth noting for this clone: Its antigen is currently unknown.

Amplification used 60 Vbeta primers and 13 Jbeta primers. TCRdb keeps only in-frame clones here, not all; method: immunoSEQ multiplex PCR. This table lists about 120,000 clones. The chain is built from TRBV5-6 and TRBJ1-5, with unresolved D. The sequenced sample was PBMCs. The clonotype was recovered from a man between 18 and 35 years old in good health and CMV-seronegative. The CDR3 is CASSLSRSGPQHF. CDR3 in DNA: TGTGCCAGCAGCTTATCCAGATCGGGGCCCCAGCATTTT.